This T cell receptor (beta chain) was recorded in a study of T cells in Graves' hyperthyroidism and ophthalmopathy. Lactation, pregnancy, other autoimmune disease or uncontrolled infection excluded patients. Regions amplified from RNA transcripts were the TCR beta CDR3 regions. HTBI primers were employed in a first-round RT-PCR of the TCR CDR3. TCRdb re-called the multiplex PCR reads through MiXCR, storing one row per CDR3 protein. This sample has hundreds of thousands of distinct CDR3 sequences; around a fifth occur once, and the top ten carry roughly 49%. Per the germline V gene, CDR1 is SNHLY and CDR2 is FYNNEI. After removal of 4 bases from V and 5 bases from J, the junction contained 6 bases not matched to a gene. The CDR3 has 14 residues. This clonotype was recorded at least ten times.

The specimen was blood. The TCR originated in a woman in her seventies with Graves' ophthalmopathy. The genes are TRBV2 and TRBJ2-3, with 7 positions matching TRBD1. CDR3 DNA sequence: TGTGCCAGCAGTGTGAGTAGGGGGCAAGATACGCAGTATTTT. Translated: CASSVSRGQDTQYF.